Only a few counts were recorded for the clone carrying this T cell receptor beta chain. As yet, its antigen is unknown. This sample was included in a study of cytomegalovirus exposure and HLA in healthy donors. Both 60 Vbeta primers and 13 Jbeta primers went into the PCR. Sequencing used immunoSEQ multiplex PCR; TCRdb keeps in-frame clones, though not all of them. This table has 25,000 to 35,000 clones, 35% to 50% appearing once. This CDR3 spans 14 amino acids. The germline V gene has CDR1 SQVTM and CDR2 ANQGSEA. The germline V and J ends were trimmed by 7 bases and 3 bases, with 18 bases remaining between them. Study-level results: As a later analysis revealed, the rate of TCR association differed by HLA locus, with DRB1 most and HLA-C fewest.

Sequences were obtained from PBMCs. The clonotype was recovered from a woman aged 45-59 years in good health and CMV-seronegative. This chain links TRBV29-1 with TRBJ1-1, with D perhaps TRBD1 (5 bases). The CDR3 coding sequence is TGCAGCGGACTCCTGCGGTCAGGGTACACTGAAGCTTTCTTT. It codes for CSGLLRSGYTEAFF.